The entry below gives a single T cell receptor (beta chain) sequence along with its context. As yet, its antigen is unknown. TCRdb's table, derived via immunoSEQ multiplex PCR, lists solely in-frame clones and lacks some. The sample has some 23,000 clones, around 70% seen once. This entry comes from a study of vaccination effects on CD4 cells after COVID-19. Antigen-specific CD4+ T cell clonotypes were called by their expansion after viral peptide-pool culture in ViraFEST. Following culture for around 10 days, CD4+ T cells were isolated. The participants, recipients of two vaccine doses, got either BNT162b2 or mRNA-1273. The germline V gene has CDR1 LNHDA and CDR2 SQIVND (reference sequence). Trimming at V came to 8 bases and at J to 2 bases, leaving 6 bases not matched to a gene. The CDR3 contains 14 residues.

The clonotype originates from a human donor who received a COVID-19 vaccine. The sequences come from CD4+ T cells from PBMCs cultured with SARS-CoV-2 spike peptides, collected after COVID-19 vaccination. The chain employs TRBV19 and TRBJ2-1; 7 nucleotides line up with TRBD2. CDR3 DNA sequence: TGTGCCAGTGGTTCCGGGACTACCTACAATGAGCAGTTCTTC. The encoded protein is CASGSGTTYNEQFF.